This paragraph reports one T cell receptor (beta chain). This entry comes from a study of blood T cell repertoires in COVID-19. Study information: Samples representing acute and convalescent COVID-19 were sourced from the United States, Italy and Spain.

Researchers sorted participants into cohorts using their self-reported clinical history. Authors' analysis steps: From reference gene primer amplification, estimates of nucleated cell counts were derived. The protocol was immunoSEQ multiplex PCR, while the TCRdb copy is restricted to in-frame clones and leaves out a portion. V and J calls and clone size come straight from that table; D and trimming were deduced from the DNA. Among 220,000 or so clones listed, roughly nine tenths were seen once. The sequence came from a woman under 30 in a cohort exposed to, infected with or recovered from COVID-19 (not recorded which). Input material: PBMCs or T cells enriched from blood (not recorded which).

The CDR3 sequence: CASSYSVTGELFF. The CDR3 DNA sequence: TGTGCCAGCAGTTATTCTGTCACCGGGGAGCTGTTTTTT. The V and J genes are TRBV27 and TRBJ2-2, with unresolved D. The V and J ends lost 4 bases and 4 bases respectively, with 7 bases between them. The germline V gene has CDR1 MNHEY and CDR2 SMNVEV (reference sequence). CDR3 size: 13 residues.